This TCR beta chain was sequenced in a study of cytomegalovirus exposure and HLA in healthy donors. A multiplex PCR was run with 60 Vbeta primers and 13 Jbeta primers. Clones were sequenced by immunoSEQ multiplex PCR, and TCRdb holds only the in-frame ones, with some missing. The sample holds under 110,000 clones, over 70% seen once. Germline V gives CDR1 SNHLY, CDR2 FYNNEI. Trimming took 8 bases from V and 2 from J, leaving 18 bases between them. This CDR3 spans 15 amino acids. This chain links TRBV2 with TRBJ2-5; possibly TRBD1 for D (6 bases). The TCR was taken from a man in his forties or fifties in good health and CMV-seronegative. Input material: PBMCs. For the CDR3, the DNA is TGTGCCAGCCTTAGGGAAGGGACACGTCAAGAGACCCAGTACTTC. Residues: CASLREGTRQETQYF.